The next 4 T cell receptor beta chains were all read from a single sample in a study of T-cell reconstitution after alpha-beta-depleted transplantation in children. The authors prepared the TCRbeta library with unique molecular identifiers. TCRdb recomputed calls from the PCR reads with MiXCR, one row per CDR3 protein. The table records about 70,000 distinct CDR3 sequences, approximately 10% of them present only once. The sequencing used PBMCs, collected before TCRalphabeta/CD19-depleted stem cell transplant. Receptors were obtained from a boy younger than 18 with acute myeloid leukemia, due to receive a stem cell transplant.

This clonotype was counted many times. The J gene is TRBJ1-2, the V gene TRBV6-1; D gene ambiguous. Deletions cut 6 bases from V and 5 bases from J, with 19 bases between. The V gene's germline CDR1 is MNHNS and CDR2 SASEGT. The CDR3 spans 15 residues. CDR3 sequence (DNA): TGTGCCAGCAGCGCAAGGGTTTATTCCCATTATGGCTACACCTTC. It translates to CASSARVYSHYGYTF.

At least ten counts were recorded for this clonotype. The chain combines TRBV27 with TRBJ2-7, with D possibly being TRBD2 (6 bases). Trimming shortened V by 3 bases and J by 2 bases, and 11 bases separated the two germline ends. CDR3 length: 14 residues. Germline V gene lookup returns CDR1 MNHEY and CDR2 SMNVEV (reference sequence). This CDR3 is CASSFGTSAYEQYF. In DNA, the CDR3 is TGTGCCAGCAGTTTCGGGACTTCCGCCTACGAGCAGTACTTC.

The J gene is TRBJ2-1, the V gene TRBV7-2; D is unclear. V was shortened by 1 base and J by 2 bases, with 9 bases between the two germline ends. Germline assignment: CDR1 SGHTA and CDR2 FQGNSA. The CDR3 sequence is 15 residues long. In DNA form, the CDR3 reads TGTGCCAGCAGCTTAGGTTGGGGTGCCTACAATGAGCAGTTCTTC. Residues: CASSLGWGAYNEQFF.

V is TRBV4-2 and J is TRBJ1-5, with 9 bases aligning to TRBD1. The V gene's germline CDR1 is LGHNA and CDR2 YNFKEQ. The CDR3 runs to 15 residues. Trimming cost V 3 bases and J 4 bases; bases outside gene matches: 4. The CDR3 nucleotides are TGTGCCAGCAGCCAGGCGACAGGGGGAAATCAGCCCCAGCATTTT. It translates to CASSQATGGNQPQHF.